A single sample is the source of the 5 T cell receptor beta chains below, sequenced in a study of blood T cell repertoires in COVID-19. Some clones are missing from TCRdb's copy, which holds only in-frame ones; the method was immunoSEQ multiplex PCR. The sample contains about 180,000 clones, 80% of which appear only once. Sequencing input: PBMCs or T cells enriched from blood (not recorded which). The receptors were gathered from a man aged 55 to 70 who had been exposed to COVID-19.

This chain joins TRBV24-1 and TRBJ2-5, with TRBD1 matching over 9 bases. There are 14 residues in the CDR3. Germline V gene lookup returns CDR1 KGHDR and CDR2 SFDVKD. J lost 4 bases, V lost 6 bases, and 5 bases had no gene match. This CDR3 is CATSPGQGVETQYF. CDR3 DNA sequence: TGTGCCACCAGTCCGGGACAGGGTGTAGAGACCCAGTACTTC.

The chain uses TRBV6-5 and TRBJ2-3, with 7 bases that match TRBD2. V lost 5 bases, J lost 2 bases, and 7 bases stayed unmatched. Germline lookup yields CDR1 MNHEY and CDR2 SVGAGI. The CDR3 consists of 15 residues. This chain's CDR3 is CASSPGLKATDTQYF. The CDR3 nucleotides read TGTGCCAGCAGTCCGGGACTAAAGGCCACAGATACGCAGTATTTT.

This clone has more than one count but fewer than ten. V usage is TRBV7-2 and J usage is TRBJ1-5; 7 bases fit TRBD1. Germline V gives CDR1 SGHTA, CDR2 FQGNSA. The CDR3 covers 16 residues. The J segment lost 0 bases and the V segment lost 5 bases, leaving 7 bases of the junction unmatched. CDR3 DNA: TGTGCCAGCAGCCGCGGGACAGTCTATAGCAATCAGCCCCAGCATTTT. It translates to CASSRGTVYSNQPQHF. The variable domain in full, completed from reference TRBV7-2 and TRBJ1-5, reads GAGVSQSPSNKVTEKGKDVELRCDPISGHTALYWYRQSLGQGLEFLIYFQGNSAPDKSGLPSDRFSAERTGGSVSTLTIQRTQQEDSAVYLCASSRGTVYSNQPQHFGDGTRLSIL.

The J gene is TRBJ2-2, the V gene TRBV5-6; D may be TRBD1 (6 bases). Looked up from germline, CDR1 is SGHDT and CDR2 is YYEEEE. There are 15 residues in the CDR3. V gave up 0 bases and J gave up 1 base, with 7 bases separating them. This CDR3 is CASSLDRVNTGELFF. The CDR3 DNA reads as TGTGCCAGCAGCTTGGACAGGGTGAACACCGGGGAGCTGTTTTTT. Full variable domain (rest looked up from reference TRBV5-6 and TRBJ2-2): DAGVTQSPTHLIKTRGQQVTLRCSPKSGHDTVSWYQQALGQGPQFIFQYYEEEERQRGNFPDRFSGHQFPNYSSELNVNALLLGDSALYLCASSLDRVNTGELFFGEGSRLTVL.

The rearrangement joins TRBV9 to TRBJ1-3; 9 bases match TRBD1. The length of the CDR3 is 14 residues. J gave up 4 bases and V 4 bases, and 3 bases lay outside the gene matches. Germline V gene lookup returns CDR1 SGDLS and CDR2 YYNGEE. CDR3 DNA sequence: TGTGCCAGCAGCCGGACAGGGGCAGGAAACACCATATATTTT. As protein: CASSRTGAGNTIYF.